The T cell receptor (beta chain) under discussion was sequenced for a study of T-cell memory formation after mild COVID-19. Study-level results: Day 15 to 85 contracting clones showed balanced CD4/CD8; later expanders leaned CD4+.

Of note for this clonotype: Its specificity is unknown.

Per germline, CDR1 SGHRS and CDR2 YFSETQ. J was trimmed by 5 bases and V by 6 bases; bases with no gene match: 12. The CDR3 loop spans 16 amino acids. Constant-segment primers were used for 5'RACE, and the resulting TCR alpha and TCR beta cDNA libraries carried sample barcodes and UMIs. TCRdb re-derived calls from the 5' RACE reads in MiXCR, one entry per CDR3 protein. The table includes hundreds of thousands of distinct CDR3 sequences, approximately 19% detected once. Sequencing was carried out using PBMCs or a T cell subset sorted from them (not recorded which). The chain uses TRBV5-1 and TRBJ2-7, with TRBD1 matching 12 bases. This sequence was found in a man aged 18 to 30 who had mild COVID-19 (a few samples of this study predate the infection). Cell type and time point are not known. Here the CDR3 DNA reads TGCGCCAGCACTCGGAGTCCGGGACAGGGGGCTAACGAGCAGTACTTC. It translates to CASTRSPGQGANEQYF.